This paragraph reports one TCR beta chain. Its antigen is not identified. At one of its ends the junction is not consistent with the germline gene, which may arise from a read error. This record comes from a study of blood T cells in healthy people across ages. Whole-study findings and limits: Not knowing donor CMV status may have confounded expanded clonotype changes.

A second PCR of roughly 7 to 11 cycles used a sample-barcoded 5' primer and a J-beta primer mix. TCRdb independently ran MiXCR on the 5' RACE reads; one entry per CDR3 protein. The sample lists 800,000 or so distinct CDR3 sequences, approximately 25% seen once, with 3% to 4.5% in the top ten. The CDR3 extends over 17 amino acids. Germline CDR1 reads MNHEY; CDR2 reads SVGEGT. These records were also assigned to another study, of T cells of mothers and their children.

Sequencing was performed on blood. The sequence derives from a boy aged 5-17 years in good health. J is TRBJ1-5 and V is TRBV6-2 or TRBV6-3; no definite D call. Here the CDR3 reads CASSFGPGIGSNQPQHF. The CDR3 DNA follows: TGTGCCAGTAGTTTCGGCCCCGGGATCGGAAGCAATCAGCCCCAGCATTTT.